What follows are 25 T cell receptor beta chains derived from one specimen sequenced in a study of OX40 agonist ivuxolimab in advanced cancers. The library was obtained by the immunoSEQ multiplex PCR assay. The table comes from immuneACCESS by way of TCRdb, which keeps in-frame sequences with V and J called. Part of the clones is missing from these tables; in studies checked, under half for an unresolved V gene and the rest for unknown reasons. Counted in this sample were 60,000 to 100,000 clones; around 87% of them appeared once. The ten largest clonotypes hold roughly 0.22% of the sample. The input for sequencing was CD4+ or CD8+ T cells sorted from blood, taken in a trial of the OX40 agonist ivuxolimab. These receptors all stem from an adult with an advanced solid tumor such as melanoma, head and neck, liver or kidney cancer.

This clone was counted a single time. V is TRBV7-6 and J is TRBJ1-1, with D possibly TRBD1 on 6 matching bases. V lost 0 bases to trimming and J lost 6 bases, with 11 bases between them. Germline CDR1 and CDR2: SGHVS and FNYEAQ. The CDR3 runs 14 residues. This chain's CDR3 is CASSLARGKAEAFF. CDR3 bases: TGTGCCAGCAGCTTAGCGAGGGGGAAGGCTGAAGCTTTCTTT.

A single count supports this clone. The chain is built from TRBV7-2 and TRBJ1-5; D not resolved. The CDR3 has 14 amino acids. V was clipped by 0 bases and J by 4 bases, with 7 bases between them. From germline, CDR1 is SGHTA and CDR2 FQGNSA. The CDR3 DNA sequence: TGTGCCAGCAGCTTAGCGTTTACGAATCAGCCCCAGCATTTT. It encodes CASSLAFTNQPQHF. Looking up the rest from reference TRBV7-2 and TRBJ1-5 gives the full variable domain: GAGVSQSPSNKVTEKGKDVELRCDPISGHTALYWYRQSLGQGLEFLIYFQGNSAPDKSGLPSDRFSAERTGGSVSTLTIQRTQQEDSAVYLCASSLAFTNQPQHFGDGTRLSIL.

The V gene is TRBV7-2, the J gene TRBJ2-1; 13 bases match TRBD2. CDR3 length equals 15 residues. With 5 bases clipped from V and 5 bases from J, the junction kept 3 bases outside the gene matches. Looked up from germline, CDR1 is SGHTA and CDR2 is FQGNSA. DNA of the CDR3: TGTGCCAGCAGCCGGGGACTAGCGGGAAACAATGAGCAGTTCTTC. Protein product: CASSRGLAGNNEQFF.

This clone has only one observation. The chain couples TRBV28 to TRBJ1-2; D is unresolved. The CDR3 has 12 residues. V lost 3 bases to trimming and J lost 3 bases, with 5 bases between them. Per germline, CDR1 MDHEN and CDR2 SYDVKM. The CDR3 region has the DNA TGTGCCAGCAGTTTTCGGGACTATGGCTACACCTTC. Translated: CASSFRDYGYTF.

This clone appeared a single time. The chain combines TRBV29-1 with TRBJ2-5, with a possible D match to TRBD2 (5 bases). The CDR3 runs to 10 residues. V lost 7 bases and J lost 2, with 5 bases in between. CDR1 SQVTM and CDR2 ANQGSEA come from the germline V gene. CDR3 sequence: CSAGQETQYF. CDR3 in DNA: TGCAGCGCGGGGCAAGAGACCCAGTACTTC.

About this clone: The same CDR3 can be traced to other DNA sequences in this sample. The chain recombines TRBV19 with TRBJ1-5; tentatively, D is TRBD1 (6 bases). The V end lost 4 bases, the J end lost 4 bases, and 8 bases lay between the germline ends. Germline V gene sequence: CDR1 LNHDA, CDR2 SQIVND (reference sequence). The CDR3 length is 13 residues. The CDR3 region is CASSRGGNQPQHF. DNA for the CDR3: TGTGCCAGTAGTAGAGGGGGGAATCAGCCCCAGCATTTT.

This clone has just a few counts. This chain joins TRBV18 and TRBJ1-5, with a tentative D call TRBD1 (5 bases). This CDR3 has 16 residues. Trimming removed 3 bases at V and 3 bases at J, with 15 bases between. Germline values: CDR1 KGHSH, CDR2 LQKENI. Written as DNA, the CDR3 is TGTGCCAGCTCACCTGGTGGGCCAGGGTCCAATCAGCCCCAGCATTTT. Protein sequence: CASSPGGPGSNQPQHF.

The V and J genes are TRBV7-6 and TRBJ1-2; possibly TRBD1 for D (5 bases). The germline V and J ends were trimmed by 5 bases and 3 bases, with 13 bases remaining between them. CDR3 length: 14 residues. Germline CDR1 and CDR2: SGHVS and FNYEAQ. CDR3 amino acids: CASSRTQGDYGYTF. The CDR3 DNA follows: TGTGCCAGCAGCCGGACGCAGGGAGACTATGGCTACACCTTC.

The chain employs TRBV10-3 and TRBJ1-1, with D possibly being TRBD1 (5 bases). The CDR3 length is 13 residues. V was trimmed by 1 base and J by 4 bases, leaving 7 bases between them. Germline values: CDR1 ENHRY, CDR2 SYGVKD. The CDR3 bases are TGTGCCATCAGTGAGTGGGACGGCACTGAAGCTTTCTTT. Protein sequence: CAISEWDGTEAFF.

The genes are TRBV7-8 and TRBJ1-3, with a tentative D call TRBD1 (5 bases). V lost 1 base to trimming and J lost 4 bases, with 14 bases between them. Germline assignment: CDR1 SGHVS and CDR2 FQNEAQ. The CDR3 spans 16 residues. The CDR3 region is CASSLGGTAGGNTIYF. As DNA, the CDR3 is TGTGCCAGCAGCTTAGGAGGAACAGCAGGGGGAAACACCATATATTTT.

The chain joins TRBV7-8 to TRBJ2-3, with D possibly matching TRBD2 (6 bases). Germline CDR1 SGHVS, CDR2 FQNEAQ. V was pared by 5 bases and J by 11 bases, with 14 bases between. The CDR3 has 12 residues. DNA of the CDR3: TGTGCCAGCAGCCCAGTGGGGGGTGGGCAGTATTTT. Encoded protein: CASSPVGGGQYF. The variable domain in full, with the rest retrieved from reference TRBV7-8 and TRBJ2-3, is GAGVSQSPRYKVAKRGQDVALRCDPISGHVSLFWYQQALGQGPEFLTYFQNEAQLDKSGLPSDRFFAERPEGSVSTLKIQRTQQEDSAVYLCASSPVGGGQYFGPGTRLTVL.

The CDR3 reads CASSLGRELNTQYF. The DNA of the CDR3 is TGCGCCAGCAGCTTGGGTAGGGAGTTAAATACGCAGTATTTT. The chain carries TRBV5-1 and TRBJ2-3, with D possibly matching TRBD2 (5 bases). The V end was cut by 0 bases, the J end by 7 bases, with 12 bases between. The CDR3 is 14 amino acids. The germline gives CDR1 SGHRS, CDR2 YFSETQ.

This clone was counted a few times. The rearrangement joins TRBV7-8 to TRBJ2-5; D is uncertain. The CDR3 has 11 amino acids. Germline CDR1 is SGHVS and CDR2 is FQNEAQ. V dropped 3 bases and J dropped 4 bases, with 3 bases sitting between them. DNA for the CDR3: TGTGCCAGCAGCTTGACAGAGACCCAGTACTTC. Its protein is CASSLTETQYF. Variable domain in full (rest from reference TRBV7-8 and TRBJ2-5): GAGVSQSPRYKVAKRGQDVALRCDPISGHVSLFWYQQALGQGPEFLTYFQNEAQLDKSGLPSDRFFAERPEGSVSTLKIQRTQQEDSAVYLCASSLTETQYFGPGTRLLVL.

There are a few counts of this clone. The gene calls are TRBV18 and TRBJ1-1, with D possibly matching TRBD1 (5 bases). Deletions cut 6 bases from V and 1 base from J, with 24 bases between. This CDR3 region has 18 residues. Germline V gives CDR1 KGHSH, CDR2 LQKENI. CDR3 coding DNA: TGTGCCAGCTCCCCTCCTCATGACAGCATCCTTCGGAACACTGAAGCTTTCTTT. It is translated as CASSPPHDSILRNTEAFF. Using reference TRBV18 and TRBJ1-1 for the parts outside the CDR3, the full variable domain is NAGVMQNPRHLVRRRGQEARLRCSPMKGHSHVYWYRQLPEEGLKFMVYLQKENIIDESGMPKERFSAEFPKEGPSILRIQQVVRGDSAAYFCASSPPHDSILRNTEAFFGQGTRLTVV.

The CDR3 loop reads CASSVAFQGKETQYF. The CDR3 DNA is TGTGCCAGCAGCGTAGCATTTCAAGGGAAAGAGACCCAGTACTTC. The V gene is TRBV9, the J gene TRBJ2-5, with D unclear. V lost 0 bases and J 3 bases, leaving 12 bases between the germline ends. Germline V CDR1 and CDR2: SGDLS, YYNGEE. The CDR3 sequence is 15 residues long. The full variable domain, in which reference TRBV9 and TRBJ2-5 provide the parts outside the CDR3, is DSGVTQTPKHLITATGQRVTLRCSPRSGDLSVYWYQQSLDQGLQFLIQYYNGEERAKGNILERFSAQQFPDLHSELNLSSLELGDSALYFCASSVAFQGKETQYFGPGTRLLVL.

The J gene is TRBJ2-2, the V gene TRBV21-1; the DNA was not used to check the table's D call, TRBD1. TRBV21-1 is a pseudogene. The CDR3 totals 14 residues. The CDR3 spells CASSDLGQFGELFF. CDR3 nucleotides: TGTGCCAGCAGCGACCTCGGACAGTTCGGGGAGCTGTTTTTT.

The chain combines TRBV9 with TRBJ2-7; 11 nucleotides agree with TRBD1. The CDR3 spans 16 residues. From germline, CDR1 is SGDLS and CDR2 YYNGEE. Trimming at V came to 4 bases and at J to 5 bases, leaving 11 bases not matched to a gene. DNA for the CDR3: TGTGCCAGCAGCCCCACAGGACAGGGGGCTTGGGACGAGCAGTACTTC. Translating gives CASSPTGQGAWDEQYF.

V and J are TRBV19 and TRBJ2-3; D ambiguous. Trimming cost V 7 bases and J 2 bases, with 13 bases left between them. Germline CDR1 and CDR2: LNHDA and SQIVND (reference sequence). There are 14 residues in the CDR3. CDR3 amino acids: CASNSRSATDTQYF. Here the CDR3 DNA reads TGTGCCAGTAATTCCCGTTCGGCCACAGATACGCAGTATTTT.

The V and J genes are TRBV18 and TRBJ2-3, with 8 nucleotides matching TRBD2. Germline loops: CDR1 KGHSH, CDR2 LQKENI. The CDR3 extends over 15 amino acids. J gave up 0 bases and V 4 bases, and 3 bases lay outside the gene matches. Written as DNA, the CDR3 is TGTGCCAGCTCACGGGCTAGCGGGAGCACAGATACGCAGTATTTT. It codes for CASSRASGSTDTQYF.

The CDR3 sequence: CASSPLTGTGELFF. The CDR3 DNA reads TGTGCCAGCAGCCCCCTGACGGGCACCGGGGAGCTGTTTTTT. The genes are TRBV7-8 and TRBJ2-2; the D is unclear. Germline V gene data show CDR1 as SGHVS and CDR2 as FQNEAQ. The CDR3 is made up of 14 amino acids. Trimming left V 5 bases short and J 4 bases short, with 11 bases between.

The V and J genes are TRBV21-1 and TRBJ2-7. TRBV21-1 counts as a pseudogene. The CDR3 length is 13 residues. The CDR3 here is CARADPNSYEQYF. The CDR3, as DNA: TGTGCCAGGGCGGACCCTAACTCCTACGAGCAGTACTTC.

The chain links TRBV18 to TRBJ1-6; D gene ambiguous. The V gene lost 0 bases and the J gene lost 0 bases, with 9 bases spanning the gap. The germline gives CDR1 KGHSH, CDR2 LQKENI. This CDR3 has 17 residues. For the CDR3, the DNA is TGTGCCAGCTCACCACCCAATAGGAGCTCCTATAATTCACCCCTCCACTTT. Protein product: CASSPPNRSSYNSPLHF. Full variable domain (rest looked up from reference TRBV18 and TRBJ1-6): NAGVMQNPRHLVRRRGQEARLRCSPMKGHSHVYWYRQLPEEGLKFMVYLQKENIIDESGMPKERFSAEFPKEGPSILRIQQVVRGDSAAYFCASSPPNRSSYNSPLHFGNGTRLTVT.

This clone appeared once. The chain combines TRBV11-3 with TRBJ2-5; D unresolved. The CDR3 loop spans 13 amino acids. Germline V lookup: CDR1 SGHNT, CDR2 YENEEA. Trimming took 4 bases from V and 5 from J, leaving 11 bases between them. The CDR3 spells CASSYRPGETQYF. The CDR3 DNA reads TGTGCCAGCAGCTACCGACCCGGGGAGACCCAGTACTTC.

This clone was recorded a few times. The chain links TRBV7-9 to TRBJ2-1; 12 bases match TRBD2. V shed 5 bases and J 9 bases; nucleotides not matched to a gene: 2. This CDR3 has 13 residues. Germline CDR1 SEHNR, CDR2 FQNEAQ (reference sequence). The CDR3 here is CASSRGLAGEQFF. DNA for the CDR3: TGTGCCAGCAGCCGGGGACTAGCGGGTGAGCAGTTCTTC.

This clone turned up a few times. The CDR3 coding sequence is TGTGCCAGCAGCAGTAGCGGGGACGAGCAGTACTTC. Translating it yields CASSSSGDEQYF. This rearrangement joins TRBV7-9 to TRBJ2-7; 8 bases align to TRBD2. This CDR3 contains 12 residues. The V and J ends lost 5 bases and 5 bases, in that order; junction bases with no gene match: 2. CDR1 is SEHNR and CDR2 is FQNEAQ in the germline V gene (reference sequence).